Listed here are 32 T cell receptor beta chains from one sample, sequenced in a study of blood T cell repertoires in COVID-19. TCRdb's copy holds only in-frame clones and misses some; the assay was immunoSEQ multiplex PCR. The sample lists 110,000 to 150,000 clones, 75% to 90% occurring once. The sequenced sample consisted of peripheral blood. The receptors originated from an older woman with active COVID-19.

J is TRBJ2-7 and V is TRBV11-3; TRBD2 agrees at 10 bases. The ends lost 5 bases at V and 4 bases at J; junction bases unmatched: 8. This CDR3 is built from 15 residues. Germline CDR1 and CDR2: SGHNT and YENEEA. The CDR3 protein is CASSHSAGGPYEQYF. DNA of the CDR3: TGTGCCAGCAGCCATTCAGCGGGAGGGCCATACGAGCAGTACTTC. The whole variable domain, filled in from reference TRBV11-3 and TRBJ2-7, reads EAGVVQSPRYKIIEKKQPVAFWCNPISGHNTLYWYLQNLGQGPELLIRYENEEAVDDSQLPKDRFSAERLKGVDSTLKIQPAELGDSAVYLCASSHSAGGPYEQYFGPGTRLTVT.

The chain couples TRBV3-1 (or the pseudogene TRBV3-2) to TRBJ2-1; D may be TRBD2 (5 bases). Trimming shortened V by 7 bases and J by 2 bases, and 15 bases separated the two germline ends. CDR1 and CDR2 (germline): LGHDT, YNNKEL (reference sequence). This CDR3 comprises 15 residues. The CDR3: CASTPRGQPYNEQFF. DNA for the CDR3: TGTGCCAGCACCCCCCGGGGTCAGCCCTACAATGAGCAGTTCTTC.

The chain links TRBV28 to TRBJ2-7; 8 positions match TRBD2. This CDR3 has 14 residues. V shed 8 bases, J shed 4 bases, and the junction held 10 bases outside the gene matches. CDR1 and CDR2 from the germline V gene are MDHEN and SYDVKM. As DNA, the CDR3 is TGTGCCAGCGCAGGCACTAGCGGCCTATACGAGCAGTACTTC. Translated, it gives CASAGTSGLYEQYF.

The genes are TRBV7-2 and TRBJ2-7; possibly TRBD1 for D (6 bases). The CDR3 has 14 amino acids. Germline CDR1 reads SGHTA; CDR2 reads FQGNSA. The V end lost 0 bases, the J end lost 3 bases, and 9 bases lay between the germline ends. The CDR3 bases are TGTGCCAGCAGCTTAGCAAAGGGGGACTACGAGCAGTACTTC. Its protein product is CASSLAKGDYEQYF. The whole variable domain, remainder taken from reference TRBV7-2 and TRBJ2-7, is GAGVSQSPSNKVTEKGKDVELRCDPISGHTALYWYRQSLGQGLEFLIYFQGNSAPDKSGLPSDRFSAERTGGSVSTLTIQRTQQEDSAVYLCASSLAKGDYEQYFGPGTRLTVT.

The chain links TRBV4-1 to TRBJ2-1; TRBD2 agrees at 10 bases. Germline CDR1 is MGHRA and CDR2 is YSYEKL. Germline trimming cut 1 base from V and 9 bases from J; bases unmatched to any gene: 9. There are 16 residues in the CDR3. The CDR3 nucleotides are TGCGCCAGCAGCCAAGCAGGGAGCGGGAGGGCCCTTGAGCAGTTCTTC. This sequence encodes CASSQAGSGRALEQFF.

The CDR3 DNA reads as TGTGCCACCTCGGGACTAGCGGGAGTTGGAACCTACGAGCAGTACTTC. Amino acid sequence: CATSGLAGVGTYEQYF. V is TRBV6-6 and J is TRBJ2-7; 14 positions agree with TRBD2. V was pared by 10 bases and J by 2 bases, with 10 bases of the junction left unmatched. CDR3 length: 16 amino acids. In germline, CDR1 is MNHNY, CDR2 SVGAGI (reference sequence).

Notes on this clone: The junction does not match germline at one end; this may be a read error. The rearrangement uses TRBV7-8 and TRBJ2-5; perhaps TRBD2 as D (5 bases). Per germline, CDR1 SGHVS and CDR2 FQNEAQ. The CDR3 sequence is 14 residues long. DNA for the CDR3: TGTGCCAGCAGCTTAGCCCCCTGGGGAGAGGCCCAGTACTTC. The encoded protein is CASSLAPWGEAQYF.

The chain links TRBV6-5 to TRBJ2-7, with TRBD1 identical over 8 bases. Germline assignment: CDR1 MNHEY and CDR2 SVGAGI. Trimming at V came to 6 bases and at J to 1 base, leaving 8 bases not matched to a gene. The CDR3 is 15 residues long. CDR3 DNA: TGTGCCAGCAGCGTCGACAGGGGAAGATCCTACGAGCAGTACTTC. This translates into CASSVDRGRSYEQYF.

This chain links TRBV3-1 (or the pseudogene TRBV3-2) with TRBJ2-7; 14 nucleotides match TRBD2. The CDR3 is made up of 19 amino acids. V gave up 0 bases and J gave up 3 bases; unmatched junction bases: 10. CDR1 is LGHDT and CDR2 is YNNKEL in the germline V gene (reference sequence). The CDR3 here is CASSQDGRLAGGPDYEQYF. The DNA of the CDR3 is TGTGCCAGCAGCCAAGATGGGCGACTAGCGGGAGGGCCGGACTACGAGCAGTACTTC.

This clone was seen just once. V and J are TRBV27 and TRBJ2-7; 8 positions agree with TRBD1. After removal of 5 bases from V and 7 bases from J, the junction contained 7 bases not matched to a gene. The CDR3 totals 13 residues. Germline CDR1 is MNHEY and CDR2 is SMNVEV (reference sequence). The CDR3 is CASSRQGPGEQYF. CDR3 sequence (DNA): TGTGCCAGCAGTCGACAGGGGCCGGGGGAGCAGTACTTC.

The V gene is TRBV2, the J gene TRBJ2-7; D gene ambiguous. From germline, CDR1 is SNHLY and CDR2 FYNNEI. V was pared by 7 bases and J by 0 bases, with 16 bases between. The CDR3 is 15 residues long. The CDR3 is CASKIENPPSYEQYF. The CDR3 region has the DNA TGTGCCAGCAAGATCGAGAATCCCCCCTCCTACGAGCAGTACTTC. The full variable domain, rest sourced from reference TRBV2 and TRBJ2-7, is EPEVTQTPSHQVTQMGQEVILRCVPISNHLYFYWYRQILGQKVEFLVSFYNNEISEKSEIFDDQFSVERPDGSNFTLKIRSTKLEDSAMYFCASKIENPPSYEQYFGPGTRLTVT.

J is TRBJ2-1 and V is TRBV27; 13 bases line up with TRBD2. The germline gives CDR1 MNHEY, CDR2 SMNVEV (reference sequence). Unmatched junction bases numbered 13, after V lost 2 bases and J lost 0 bases. CDR3 length: 21 amino acids. CDR3: CASSLRRRGLAGPLSYNEQFF. DNA for the CDR3: TGTGCCAGCAGTTTACGAAGGAGGGGACTAGCGGGACCTCTCTCCTACAATGAGCAGTTCTTC.

The chain is built from TRBV4-2 and TRBJ2-3; D might be TRBD1 (6 bases). Germline V gene data show CDR1 as LGHNA and CDR2 as YNFKEQ. Trimming pared 0 bases from V and 4 bases from J, leaving 14 bases between. The CDR3 has 16 amino acids. The CDR3 coding sequence is TGTGCCAGCAGCCAAGATCCCGGCAGGGGAGCAGATACGCAGTATTTT. Its translation: CASSQDPGRGADTQYF.

This clone was picked up one time. The CDR3: CASSSALTGTTEAFF. For the CDR3, the DNA is TGTGCCAGCAGCTCCGCCCTAACAGGGACCACTGAAGCTTTCTTT. The chain is built from TRBV5-4 and TRBJ1-1, with D perhaps matching TRBD1 (6 bases). The V gene's germline CDR1 is SGHNT and CDR2 YYREEE (reference sequence). V lost 3 bases, J lost 4 bases, and 16 bases lay in between. The CDR3 sequence is 15 residues long.

V and J are TRBV27 and TRBJ2-2; the D gene is possibly TRBD2 (5 bases). Germline-derived CDR1 and CDR2 are MNHEY and SMNVEV (reference sequence). V lost 1 base and J lost 4, with 10 bases in between. The CDR3 consists of 15 residues. The CDR3 loop reads CASSLYWETTGELFF. The CDR3 DNA is TGTGCCAGCAGTTTATACTGGGAGACCACCGGGGAGCTGTTTTTT.

This clone has a single count. The rearrangement uses TRBV7-3 and TRBJ2-3; TRBD1 matches 7 bases. This CDR3 comprises 18 residues. Losses at the gene ends were 5 bases for V and 3 bases for J; bases not matched to a gene: 17. CDR1 SGHTA and CDR2 FQGTGA come from the germline V gene. The CDR3 DNA follows: TGTGCCAGCAGCCCGGACAGGTGGACCGAGAGAGGGACAGATACGCAGTATTTT. Protein sequence: CASSPDRWTERGTDTQYF.

CDR3 nucleotides: TGCGCCAGCAGCTTCGGCGGGACCCAATTCTACGAGCAGTACTTC. Protein: CASSFGGTQFYEQYF. The chain uses TRBV5-1 and TRBJ2-7; D is perhaps TRBD2 (6 bases). Germline loops: CDR1 SGHRS, CDR2 YFSETQ. V was pared by 2 bases and J by 3 bases, with 15 bases between. CDR3 size: 15 residues.

The rearrangement joins TRBV25-1 to TRBJ2-3; D might be TRBD2 (6 bases). V was clipped by 7 bases and J by 0 bases, with 11 bases between them. The CDR3 extends over 14 amino acids. Germline values: CDR1 MGHDK, CDR2 SYGVNS. CDR3 sequence (DNA): TGTGCCAGCACCACCGGGACTAGCACAGATACGCAGTATTTT. Its protein product is CASTTGTSTDTQYF. Variable domain in full (rest from reference TRBV25-1 and TRBJ2-3): EADIYQTPRYLVIGTGKKITLECSQTMGHDKMYWYQQDPGMELHLIHYSYGVNSTEKGDLSSESTVSRIRTEHFPLTLESARPSHTSQYLCASTTGTSTDTQYFGPGTRLTVL.

This clone was seen only once. The rearrangement links TRBV7-9 to TRBJ2-7; TRBD1 matches 7 bases. V was pared by 5 bases and J by 3 bases, with 19 bases of the junction left unmatched. CDR3 length equals 18 residues. From germline, CDR1 is SEHNR and CDR2 FQNEAQ (reference sequence). CDR3 loop: CASSLTGADPVFSYEQYF. CDR3 DNA sequence: TGTGCCAGCAGCCTCACAGGGGCGGACCCCGTATTCAGCTACGAGCAGTACTTC.

The chain joins TRBV11-2 to TRBJ2-1; TRBD2 matches at 10 bases. Germline lookup yields CDR1 SGHAT and CDR2 FQNNGV. J lost 7 bases, V lost 5 bases, and 11 bases had no gene match. The CDR3 is made up of 16 amino acids. The CDR3 region has the DNA TGTGCCAGCAGCCCGAGACTAGCGGGCCGGGGGAATGAGCAGTTCTTC. Amino acids: CASSPRLAGRGNEQFF.

The V and J genes are TRBV4-3 and TRBJ2-1, with D hard to call. The CDR3 runs to 16 residues. V was trimmed by 0 bases and J by 4 bases, leaving 13 bases between them. Germline loops: CDR1 LGHNA, CDR2 YSLEER. The CDR3 protein is CASSQDGLRDYNEQFF. CDR3 coding DNA: TGCGCCAGCAGCCAAGATGGTCTGCGTGATTACAATGAGCAGTTCTTC.

V gene TRBV28 combines with J gene TRBJ2-4, with D maybe TRBD1 (6 bases). V shed 11 bases and J shed 2 bases, with 16 bases lying between them. The CDR3 length is 14 residues. Germline CDR1 and CDR2: MDHEN and SYDVKM. CDR3 coding DNA: TGTGCCCGCTTAGGGGGTTGGACCAAAAACATTCAGTACTTC. Translation gives CARLGGWTKNIQYF.

The chain carries TRBV9 and TRBJ2-2, with 10 nucleotides matching TRBD2. The CDR3 covers 18 residues. Germline V gene lookup returns CDR1 SGDLS and CDR2 YYNGEE. Unmatched junction bases numbered 16, after V lost 4 bases and J lost 7 bases. CDR3 sequence (DNA): TGTGCCAGCAGCCGTAGGTATACTAGCGGGAAGCAGGGCGGGGAGCTGTTTTTT. Translation gives CASSRRYTSGKQGGELFF.

The CDR3 DNA follows: TGTGCCAGCAGCTTCGGACAGTGGGAGGGCGAAGCTTTCTTT. Translating gives CASSFGQWEGEAFF. This chain uses TRBV7-2 with TRBJ1-1, with D possibly being TRBD1 (6 bases). The germline V gene encodes CDR1 SGHTA and CDR2 FQGNSA. Trimming shortened V by 3 bases and J by 8 bases, and 16 bases separated the two germline ends. CDR3 size: 14 residues.

The CDR3: CAISVDSGTGELFF. Written as DNA, the CDR3 is TGTGCCATCAGTGTGGACAGCGGCACCGGGGAGCTGTTTTTT. This chain uses TRBV10-3 with TRBJ2-2; D possibly corresponds to TRBD1 (6 bases). The length of the CDR3 is 14 residues. V was pared by 4 bases and J by 4 bases, with 10 bases between. Germline V lookup: CDR1 ENHRY, CDR2 SYGVKD.

The chain is built from TRBV7-2 and TRBJ1-4, with 8 nucleotides matching TRBD1. J was trimmed by 8 bases and V by 2 bases; bases with no gene match: 10. Looked up from germline, CDR1 is SGHTA and CDR2 is FQGNSA. The CDR3 contains 16 residues. In DNA form, the CDR3 reads TGTGCCAGCAGCTTAAGGCGGACAGGGCGGGACGAAAAACTGTTTTTT. Protein: CASSLRRTGRDEKLFF.

The rearrangement joins TRBV3-1 (or the pseudogene TRBV3-2) to TRBJ1-1, with unresolved D. The V and J ends lost 4 bases and 5 bases respectively, with 20 bases between them. The CDR3 consists of 16 residues. CDR1 is LGHDT and CDR2 is YNNKEL in the germline V gene (reference sequence). The CDR3 sequence is CASSPSAVGGQTEAFF. CDR3 nucleotides: TGTGCCAGCAGCCCTTCCGCAGTAGGAGGGCAAACTGAAGCTTTCTTT.

The chain uses TRBV4-1 and TRBJ2-7; 9 nucleotides match TRBD1. The CDR3 runs 16 residues. The germline gives CDR1 MGHRA, CDR2 YSYEKL. V lost 3 bases, J lost 2 bases, and 8 bases stayed unmatched. The CDR3 loop is CASSHLPGQGAYEQYF. The CDR3 region has the DNA TGCGCCAGCAGCCACCTCCCGGGACAGGGCGCCTACGAGCAGTACTTC.

The V and J genes are TRBV3-1 (or the pseudogene TRBV3-2) and TRBJ2-6; D is ambiguous. The V gene lost 1 base and the J gene lost 0 bases, with 16 bases spanning the gap. The CDR3 consists of 19 residues. Germline V lookup: CDR1 LGHDT, CDR2 YNNKEL (reference sequence). The CDR3 bases are TGTGCCAGCAGCCAAGTCCTCTTGCCACAGAGCTCTGGGGCCAACGTCCTGACTTTC. Translation gives CASSQVLLPQSSGANVLTF.

The chain is built from TRBV6-5 and TRBJ2-7, with 10 bases fitting TRBD2. Germline V gene sequence: CDR1 MNHEY, CDR2 SVGAGI. The CDR3 length is 14 residues. Trimming at V came to 6 bases and at J to 0 bases, leaving 2 bases not matched to a gene. The CDR3 DNA sequence: TGTGCCAGCAGAGGACTAGCGGCCTCCTACGAGCAGTACTTC. Translation gives CASRGLAASYEQYF.

In DNA, the CDR3 is TGCGCCAGCAGGGACACCCCTGTGAGGGAGACCCAGTACTTC. This gives the protein CASRDTPVRETQYF. The J gene is TRBJ2-5, the V gene TRBV5-1; perhaps TRBD1 as D (5 bases). With 5 bases removed from V and 5 bases from J, the gap between germline ends came to 16 bases. The CDR3 is made up of 14 amino acids. Germline lookup yields CDR1 SGHRS and CDR2 YFSETQ.

The chain is built from TRBV28 and TRBJ2-7; 10 bases match TRBD1. The CDR3 runs to 13 residues. V gave up 6 bases and J gave up 4 bases; unmatched junction bases: 3. In germline, CDR1 is MDHEN, CDR2 SYDVKM. This CDR3 is CASRRDRGYEQYF. Here the CDR3 DNA reads TGTGCCAGCAGAAGGGACAGGGGTTACGAGCAGTACTTC.